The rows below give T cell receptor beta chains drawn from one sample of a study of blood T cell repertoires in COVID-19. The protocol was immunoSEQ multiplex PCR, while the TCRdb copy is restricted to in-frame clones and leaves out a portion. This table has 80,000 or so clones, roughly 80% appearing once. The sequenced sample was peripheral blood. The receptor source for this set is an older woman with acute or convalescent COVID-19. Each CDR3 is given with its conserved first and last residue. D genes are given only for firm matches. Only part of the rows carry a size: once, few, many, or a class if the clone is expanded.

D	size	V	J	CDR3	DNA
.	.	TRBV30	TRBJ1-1	CAWSRRRDTEAFF	TGTGCCTGGAGTAGGAGACGGGACACTGAAGCTTTCTTT
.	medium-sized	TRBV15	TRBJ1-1	CATSRERYTEAFF	TGTGCCACCAGCAGAGAGAGGTACACTGAAGCTTTCTTT
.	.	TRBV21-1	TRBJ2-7	CASSKELSGAEQYF	TGTGCCAGCAGCAAAGAGTTATCAGGGGCCGAGCAGTACTTC
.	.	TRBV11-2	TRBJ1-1	CASSLVRGNTEAFF	TGTGCCAGCAGCTTAGTTAGGGGGAACACTGAAGCTTTCTTT
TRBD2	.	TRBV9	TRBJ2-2	CASSARLEIAGTNTGELFF	TGTGCCAGCAGCGCCCGCCTCGAAATAGCGGGGACGAACACCGGGGAGCTGTTTTTT
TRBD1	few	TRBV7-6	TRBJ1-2	CASSLAPTGSYGYTF	TGTGCCAGCAGCTTAGCGCCGACAGGGTCCTATGGCTACACCTTC
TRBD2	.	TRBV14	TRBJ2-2	CASSRGGMNTGELFF	TGTGCCAGCAGCCGCGGGGGGATGAACACCGGGGAGCTGTTTTTT
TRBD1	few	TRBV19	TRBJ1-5	CASRPSRGQGENQPQHF	TGTGCCAGTAGGCCCTCGAGGGGACAGGGTGAAAATCAGCCCCAGCATTTT
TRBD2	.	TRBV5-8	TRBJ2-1	CASSLAFGLAGGYNEQFF	TGTGCCAGCAGCTTGGCCTTCGGACTAGCGGGGGGTTACAATGAGCAGTTCTTC
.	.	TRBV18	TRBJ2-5	CASSPKPGWETQYF	TGTGCCAGCTCACCTAAACCAGGGTGGGAGACCCAGTACTTC
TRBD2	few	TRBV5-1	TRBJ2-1	CASSLASGGIIPLNEQFF	TGCGCCAGCAGCTTGGCCTCGGGGGGGATTATACCTTTGAATGAGCAGTTCTTC
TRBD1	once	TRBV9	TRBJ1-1	CASSVGFGGTGINTEAFF	TGTGCCAGCAGCGTAGGATTCGGGGGGACAGGGATTAACACTGAAGCTTTCTTT
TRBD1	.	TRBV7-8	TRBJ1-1	CASSLATGGAGTEAFF	TGTGCCAGCAGCTTAGCCACAGGGGGCGCGGGGACTGAAGCTTTCTTT
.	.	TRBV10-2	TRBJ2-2	CASSALGPGELFF	TGCGCCAGCAGTGCCCTGGGGCCCGGGGAGCTGTTTTTT
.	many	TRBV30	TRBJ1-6	CAWTTGVYDSPLHF	TGTGCCTGGACTACGGGGGTTTATGATTCACCCCTCCACTTT
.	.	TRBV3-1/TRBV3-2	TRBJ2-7	CASSPRQQGHLLEQYF	TGTGCCAGCAGCCCCAGGCAGCAAGGCCACCTTCTCGAGCAGTACTTC
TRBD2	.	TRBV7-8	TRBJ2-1	CASSLVLAGVNEQFF	TGTGCCAGCAGCTTAGTACTAGCGGGGGTCAATGAGCAGTTCTTC
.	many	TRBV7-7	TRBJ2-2	CASSSSDTNTGELFF	TGTGCTAGCAGCTCGTCGGACACGAACACCGGGGAGCTGTTTTTT
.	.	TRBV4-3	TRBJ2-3	CASSLEGGTTDTQYF	TGCGCCAGCAGCTTGGAGGGGGGGACCACAGATACGCAGTATTTT